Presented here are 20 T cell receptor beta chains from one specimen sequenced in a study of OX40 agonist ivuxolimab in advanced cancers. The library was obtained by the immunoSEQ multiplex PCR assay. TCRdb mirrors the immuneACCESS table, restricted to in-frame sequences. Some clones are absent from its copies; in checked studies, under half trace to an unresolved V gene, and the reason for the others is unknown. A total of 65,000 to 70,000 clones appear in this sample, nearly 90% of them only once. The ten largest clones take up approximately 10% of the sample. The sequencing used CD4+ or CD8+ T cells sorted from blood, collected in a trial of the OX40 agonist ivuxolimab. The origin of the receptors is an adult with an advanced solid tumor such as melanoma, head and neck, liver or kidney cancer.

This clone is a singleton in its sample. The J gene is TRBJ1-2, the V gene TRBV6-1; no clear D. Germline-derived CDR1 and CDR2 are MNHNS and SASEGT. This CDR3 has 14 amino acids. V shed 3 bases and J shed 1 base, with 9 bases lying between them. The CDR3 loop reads CASSDHGRNYGYTF. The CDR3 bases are TGTGCCAGCAGTGATCATGGACGTAACTATGGCTACACCTTC.

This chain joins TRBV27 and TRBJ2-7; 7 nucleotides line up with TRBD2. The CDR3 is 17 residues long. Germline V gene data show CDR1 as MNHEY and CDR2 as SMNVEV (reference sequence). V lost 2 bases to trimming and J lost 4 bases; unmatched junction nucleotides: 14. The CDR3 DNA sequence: TGTGCCAGCAGTTTAAGCGGTGGGGGGGATAACACATACGAGCAGTACTTC. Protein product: CASSLSGGGDNTYEQYF.

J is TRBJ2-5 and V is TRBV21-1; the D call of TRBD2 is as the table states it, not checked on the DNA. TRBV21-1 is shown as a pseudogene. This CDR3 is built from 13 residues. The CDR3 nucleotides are TGTGCCCCCATTCCCCTGGGGAGGGAGACCCAGTACTTC. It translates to CAPIPLGRETQYF.

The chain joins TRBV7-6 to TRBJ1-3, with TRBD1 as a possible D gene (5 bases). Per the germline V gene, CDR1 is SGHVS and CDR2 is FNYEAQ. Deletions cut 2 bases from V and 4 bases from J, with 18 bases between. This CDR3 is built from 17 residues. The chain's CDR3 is CASSLTLRMGGGNTIYF. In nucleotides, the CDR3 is TGTGCCAGCAGCTTAACCCTTCGAATGGGGGGGGGAAACACCATATATTTT.

The CDR3 bases are TGCGCCAGCAGCCATCCGGATGCAGCAGTCGCCGAGCAGTACTTC. It is translated as CASSHPDAAVAEQYF. This rearrangement joins TRBV4-1 to TRBJ2-7, with D unresolved. The germline gives CDR1 MGHRA, CDR2 YSYEKL. Trimming took 3 bases from V and 6 from J, leaving 18 bases between them. The CDR3 has 15 residues.

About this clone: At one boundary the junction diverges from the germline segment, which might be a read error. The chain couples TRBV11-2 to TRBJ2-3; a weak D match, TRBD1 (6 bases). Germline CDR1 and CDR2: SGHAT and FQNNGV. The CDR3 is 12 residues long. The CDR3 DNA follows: TGTGCCAGCAGCGTAGAAGGGGGTACGCAGTATTTT. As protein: CASSVEGGTQYF.

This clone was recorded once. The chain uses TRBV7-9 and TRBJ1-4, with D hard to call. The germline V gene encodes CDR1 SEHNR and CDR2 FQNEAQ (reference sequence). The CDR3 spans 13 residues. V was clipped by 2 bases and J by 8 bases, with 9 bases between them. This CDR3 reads CASSLFGREKLFF. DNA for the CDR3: TGTGCCAGCAGCTTATTCGGCCGAGAAAAACTGTTTTTT.

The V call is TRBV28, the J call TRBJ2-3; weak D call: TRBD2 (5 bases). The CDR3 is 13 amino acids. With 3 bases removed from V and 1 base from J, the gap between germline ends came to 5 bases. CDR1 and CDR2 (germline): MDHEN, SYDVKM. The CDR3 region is CASSLEGTDTQYF. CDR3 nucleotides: TGTGCCAGCAGTTTGGAGGGCACAGATACGCAGTATTTT.

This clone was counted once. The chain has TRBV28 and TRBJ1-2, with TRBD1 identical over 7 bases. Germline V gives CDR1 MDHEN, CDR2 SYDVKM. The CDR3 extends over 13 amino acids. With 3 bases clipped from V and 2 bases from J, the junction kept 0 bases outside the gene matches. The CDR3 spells CASSFRGNYGYTF. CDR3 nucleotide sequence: TGTGCCAGCAGTTTCAGGGGGAACTATGGCTACACCTTC.

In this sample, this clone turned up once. CDR3 residues: CASTGAEIAKNIQYF. The CDR3 nucleotides read TGTGCCAGCACGGGGGCTGAGATAGCCAAAAACATTCAGTACTTC. J is TRBJ2-4 and V is TRBV6-1; D may be TRBD1 or TRBD2 (6 bases each). The V and J ends lost 7 bases and 0 bases respectively, with 13 bases between them. This CDR3 is built from 15 residues. Germline V gene lookup returns CDR1 MNHNS and CDR2 SASEGT.

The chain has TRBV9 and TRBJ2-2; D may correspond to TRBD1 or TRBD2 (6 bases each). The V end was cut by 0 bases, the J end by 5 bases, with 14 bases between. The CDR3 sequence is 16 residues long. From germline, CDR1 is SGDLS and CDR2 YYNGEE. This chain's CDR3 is CASSVVWRGTTGELFF. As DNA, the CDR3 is TGTGCCAGCAGCGTAGTGTGGAGGGGGACAACCGGGGAGCTGTTTTTT.

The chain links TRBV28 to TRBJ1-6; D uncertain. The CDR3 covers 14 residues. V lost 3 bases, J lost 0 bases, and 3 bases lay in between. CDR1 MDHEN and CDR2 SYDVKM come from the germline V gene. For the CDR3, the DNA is TGTGCCAGCAGTTTCAGCTCCTATAATTCACCCCTCCACTTT. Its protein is CASSFSSYNSPLHF.

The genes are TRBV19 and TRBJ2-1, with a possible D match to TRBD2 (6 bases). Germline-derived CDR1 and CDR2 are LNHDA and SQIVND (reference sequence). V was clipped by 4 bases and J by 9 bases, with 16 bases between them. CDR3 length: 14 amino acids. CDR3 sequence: CASSTGLYLSEQFF. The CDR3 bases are TGTGCCAGTAGTACGGGACTTTACCTTAGTGAGCAGTTCTTC.

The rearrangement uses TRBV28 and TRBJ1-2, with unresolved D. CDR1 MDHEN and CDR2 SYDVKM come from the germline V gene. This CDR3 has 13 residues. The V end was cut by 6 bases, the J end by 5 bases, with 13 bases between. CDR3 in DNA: TGTGCCAGCAGCCCCCGCGCTCGGTATGGCTACACCTTC. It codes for CASSPRARYGYTF.

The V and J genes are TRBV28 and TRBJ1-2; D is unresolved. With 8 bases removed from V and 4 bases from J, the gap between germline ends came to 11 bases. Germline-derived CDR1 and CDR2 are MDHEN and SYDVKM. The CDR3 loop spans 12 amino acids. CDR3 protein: CASLRFPYGYTF. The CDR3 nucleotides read TGTGCCAGCCTCAGGTTTCCCTATGGCTACACCTTC.

CDR3 bases: TGTGCCAGCAGTCTTTCTCTGACAGGGAGGAAAGAAAAACTGTTTTTT. Amino acids: CASSLSLTGRKEKLFF. The V gene is TRBV28, the J gene TRBJ1-4; 7 bases align to TRBD1. Germline V gene lookup returns CDR1 MDHEN and CDR2 SYDVKM. Trimming removed 5 bases from V and 8 bases from J; junction bases left unmatched: 14. This CDR3 contains 16 residues.

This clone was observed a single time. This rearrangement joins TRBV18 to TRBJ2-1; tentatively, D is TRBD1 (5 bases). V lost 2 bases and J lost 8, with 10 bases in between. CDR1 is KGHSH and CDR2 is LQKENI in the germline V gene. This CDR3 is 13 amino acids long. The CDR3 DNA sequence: TGTGCCAGCTCACCAATTTTAGGGGATGAGCAGTTCTTC. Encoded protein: CASSPILGDEQFF. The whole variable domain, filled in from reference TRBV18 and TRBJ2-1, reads NAGVMQNPRHLVRRRGQEARLRCSPMKGHSHVYWYRQLPEEGLKFMVYLQKENIIDESGMPKERFSAEFPKEGPSILRIQQVVRGDSAAYFCASSPILGDEQFFGPGTRLTVL.

The CDR3, as DNA: TGTGCCAGCAGCCCGGGGACTAGCGGGAGCGTAGATACGCAGTATTTT. This codes for CASSPGTSGSVDTQYF. The chain joins TRBV7-3 to TRBJ2-3, with 14 nucleotides matching TRBD2. CDR1 is SGHTA and CDR2 is FQGTGA in the germline V gene. Trimming removed 5 bases from V and 5 bases from J; junction bases left unmatched: 6. The CDR3 extends over 16 amino acids.

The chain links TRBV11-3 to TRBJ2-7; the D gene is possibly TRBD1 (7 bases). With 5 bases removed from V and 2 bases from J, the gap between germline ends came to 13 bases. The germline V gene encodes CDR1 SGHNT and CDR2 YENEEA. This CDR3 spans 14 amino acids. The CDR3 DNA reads TGTGCCAGCAGCAGAGGGGGGACAGCCTACGAGCAGTACTTC. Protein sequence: CASSRGGTAYEQYF.

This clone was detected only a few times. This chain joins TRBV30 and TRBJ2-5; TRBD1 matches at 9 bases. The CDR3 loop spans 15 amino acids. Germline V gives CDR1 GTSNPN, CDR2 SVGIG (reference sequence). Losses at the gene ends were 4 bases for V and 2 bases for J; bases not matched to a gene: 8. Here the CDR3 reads CAWTRGDRVQETQYF. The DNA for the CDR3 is TGTGCCTGGACGCGAGGGGACAGGGTGCAAGAGACCCAGTACTTC. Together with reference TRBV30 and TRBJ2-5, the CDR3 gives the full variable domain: SQTIHQWPATLVQPVGSPLSLECTVEGTSNPNLYWYRQAAGRGLQLLFYSVGIGQISSEVPQNLSASRPQDRQFILSSKKLLLSDSGFYLCAWTRGDRVQETQYFGPGTRLLVL.